The clone carrying this TCR beta chain was detected ten times or more. This sample was included in a study of CD8 T cells in ankylosing spondylitis. Per germline, CDR1 DFQATT and CDR2 SNEGSKA (reference sequence). After removal of 3 bases from V and 5 bases from J, the junction contained 6 bases not matched to a gene. The CDR3 spans 13 residues. Each CDR3 protein gets one entry after TCRdb re-called the 5' RACE reads with MiXCR. The sample records 150,000 to 200,000 distinct CDR3 sequences, around a sixth being singletons. The sequenced sample was blood, either unsorted or a sorted T cell fraction (not recorded which). The source of this sequence is a male donor under 35 with ankylosing spondylitis or in good health (not recorded which). This chain joins TRBV20-1 and TRBJ1-2; 7 bases map to TRBD1. The CDR3 loop reads CSASSETGYGYTF. CDR3 nucleotides: TGCAGTGCTAGTTCCGAGACAGGGTATGGCTACACCTTC.